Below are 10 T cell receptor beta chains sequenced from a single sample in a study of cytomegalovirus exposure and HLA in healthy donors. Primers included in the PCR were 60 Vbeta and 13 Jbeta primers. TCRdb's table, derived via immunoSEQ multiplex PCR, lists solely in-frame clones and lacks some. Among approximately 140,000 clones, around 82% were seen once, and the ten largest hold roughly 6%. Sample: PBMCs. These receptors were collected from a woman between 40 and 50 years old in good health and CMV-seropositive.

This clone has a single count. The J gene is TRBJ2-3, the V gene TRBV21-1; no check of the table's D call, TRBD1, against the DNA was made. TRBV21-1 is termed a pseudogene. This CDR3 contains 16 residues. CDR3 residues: CASSRQGLKNTDTQYF. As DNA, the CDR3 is TGTGCCAGCAGCAGACAGGGGTTAAAAAACACAGATACGCAGTATTTT.

CDR3 amino acids: CASRQGTGANVLTF. DNA for the CDR3: TGTGCCAGCAGGCAGGGAACCGGGGCCAACGTCCTGACTTTC. The chain combines TRBV7-8 with TRBJ2-6; the D gene is possibly TRBD1 (5 bases). Germline values: CDR1 SGHVS, CDR2 FQNEAQ. The CDR3 has 14 residues. Trimming stripped 6 bases from V and 4 bases from J, with 10 bases between. Looking up the rest from reference TRBV7-8 and TRBJ2-6 gives the full variable domain: GAGVSQSPRYKVAKRGQDVALRCDPISGHVSLFWYQQALGQGPEFLTYFQNEAQLDKSGLPSDRFFAERPEGSVSTLKIQRTQQEDSAVYLCASRQGTGANVLTFGAGSRLTVL.

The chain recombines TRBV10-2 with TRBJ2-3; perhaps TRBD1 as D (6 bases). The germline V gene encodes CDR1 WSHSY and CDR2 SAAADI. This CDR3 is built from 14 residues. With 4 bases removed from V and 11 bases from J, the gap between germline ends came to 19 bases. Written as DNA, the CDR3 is TGCGCCAGCAGTGGGGGGCTACGGTTATGGGGGCAGTATTTT. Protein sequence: CASSGGLRLWGQYF.

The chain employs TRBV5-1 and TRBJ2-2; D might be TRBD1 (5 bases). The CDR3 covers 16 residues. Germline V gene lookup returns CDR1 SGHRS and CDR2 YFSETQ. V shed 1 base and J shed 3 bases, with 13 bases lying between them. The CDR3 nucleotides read TGCGCCAGCAGCTTGCTCTTAAGGGGTGACACCGGGGAGCTGTTTTTT. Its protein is CASSLLLRGDTGELFF.

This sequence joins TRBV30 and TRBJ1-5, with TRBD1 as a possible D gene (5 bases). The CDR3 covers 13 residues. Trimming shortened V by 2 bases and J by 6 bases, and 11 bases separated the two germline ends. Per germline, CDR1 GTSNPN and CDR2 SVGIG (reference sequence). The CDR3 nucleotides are TGTGCCTGGAGTCTATCGGGGGGTCAGCCCCAGCATTTT. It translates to CAWSLSGGQPQHF.

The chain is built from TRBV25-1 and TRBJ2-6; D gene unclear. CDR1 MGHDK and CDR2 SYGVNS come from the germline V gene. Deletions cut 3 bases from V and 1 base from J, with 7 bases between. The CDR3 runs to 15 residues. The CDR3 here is CASSDSSSGANVLTF. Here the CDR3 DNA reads TGTGCCAGCAGTGATTCCAGTTCTGGGGCCAACGTCCTGACTTTC.

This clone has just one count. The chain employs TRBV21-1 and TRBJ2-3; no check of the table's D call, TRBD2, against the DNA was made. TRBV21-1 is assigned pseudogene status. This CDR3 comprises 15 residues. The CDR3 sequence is CASSTRPNSTDTQYF. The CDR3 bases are TGTGCCAGCAGCACCCGCCCTAACTCGACAGATACGCAGTATTTT.

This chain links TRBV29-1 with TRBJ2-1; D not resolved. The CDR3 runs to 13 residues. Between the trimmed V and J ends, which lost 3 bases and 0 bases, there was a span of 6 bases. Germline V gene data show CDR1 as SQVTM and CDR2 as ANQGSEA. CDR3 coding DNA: TGCAGCGTTGAGGCAGTCTCCTACAATGAGCAGTTCTTC. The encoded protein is CSVEAVSYNEQFF.

The DNA of the CDR3 is TGTGCCAGCAGCTCAGATACCCCGGGACTAGCGGGAGGGCTCTATGAGCAGTTCTTC. Its protein product is CASSSDTPGLAGGLYEQFF. The rearrangement links TRBV7-2 to TRBJ2-1, with TRBD2 matching over 16 bases. Per the germline V gene, CDR1 is SGHTA and CDR2 is FQGNSA. The CDR3 covers 19 residues. The V segment lost 4 bases and the J segment 8 bases; nucleotides outside the gene matches: 14.

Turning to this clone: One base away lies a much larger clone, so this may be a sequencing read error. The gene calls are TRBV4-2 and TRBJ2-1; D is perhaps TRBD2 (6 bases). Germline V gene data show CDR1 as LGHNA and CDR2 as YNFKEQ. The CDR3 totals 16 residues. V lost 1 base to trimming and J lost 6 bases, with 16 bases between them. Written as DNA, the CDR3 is TGTGCCAGCAGCCAAGGCGAACTAGCCTCAGCCAATGAGCAGTTCTTC. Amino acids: CASSQGELASANEQFF.